These T cell receptor beta chains were read from a single sample in a study of T cells after yellow fever vaccination. TCRdb processed the 5' RACE reads anew with MiXCR; each CDR3 protein has one entry. The profile shows tens of thousands of distinct CDR3 sequences, roughly 7.7% of them singletons. Sequenced material: CD8+ T cells sorted from PBMCs, taken on the day of the yellow fever booster vaccination. The source of these receptors is a man aged 30-40 years who received the YFV17D yellow fever vaccine. CDR3s include the opening cysteine and the closing phenylalanine or tryptophan. A D gene is named only where the DNA matches it firmly. Expanded clones are given a class, and other clones once, few, many or no size at all.

d_gene	abundance	v_gene	j_gene	CDR3aa	CDR3nt
TRBD2	NA	TRBV20-1	TRBJ2-1	CSADSSGRPNEQFF	TGCAGTGCAGATTCTAGCGGGAGGCCCAATGAGCAGTTCTTC
NA	many	TRBV20-1	TRBJ1-4	CSAEAGGNEKLFF	TGCAGTGCTGAGGCCGGGGGGAATGAAAAACTGTTTTTT
NA	NA	TRBV4-3	TRBJ2-7	CASSQERGYEQYF	TGCGCCAGCAGCCAAGAACGAGGATACGAGCAGTACTTC
NA	NA	TRBV9	TRBJ2-7	CASSSPASSAHEQYF	TGTGCCAGCAGCTCTCCAGCCAGTAGCGCGCACGAGCAGTACTTC
NA	few	TRBV13	TRBJ2-3	CASSEGSSTDTQYF	TGTGCCAGCAGCGAGGGGTCTAGCACAGATACGCAGTATTTT
TRBD2	few	TRBV9	TRBJ2-1	CASSLAGVSYNEQFF	TGTGCCAGCAGCTTGGCGGGAGTTTCCTACAATGAGCAGTTCTTC
NA	NA	TRBV6-6	TRBJ2-2	CASNKAGTGELFF	TGTGCCAGCAACAAGGCCGGCACCGGGGAGCTGTTTTTT
TRBD2	many	TRBV24-1	TRBJ2-3	CATSVGLAEPPSTDTQYF	TGTGCCACCAGTGTAGGGCTAGCGGAGCCTCCCTCGACAGATACGCAGTATTTT
TRBD2	few	TRBV20-1	TRBJ2-7	CSARGTSGRFPSEQYF	TGCAGTGCTAGAGGGACTAGCGGGAGGTTCCCTAGTGAGCAGTACTTC
NA	NA	TRBV5-4	TRBJ1-3	CASSFRDANTIYF	TGTGCCAGCAGCTTCAGGGACGCAAACACCATATATTTT
NA	many	TRBV20-1	TRBJ2-7	CSARDEREWYEQYF	TGCAGTGCTAGAGATGAACGGGAGTGGTACGAGCAGTACTTC